The clone carrying this T cell receptor (beta chain) was picked up a small number of times. Its antigen is still unknown. Unsorted libraries were prepared from 2 million PBMCs that had been stored at -80 C. This entry is derived from a study of neurological immune-mediated disorders. The CDR3 covers 16 residues. Trimming removed 8 bases from V and 0 bases from J, with 17 bases in between. Germline CDR1 MDHEN, CDR2 SYDVKM. The cDNA was generated by 5'RACE with 10-nucleotide random UMIs. TCRdb used MiXCR to reprocess the 5' RACE reads, holding one entry per CDR3 protein. The data show about 52,000 distinct CDR3 sequences, less than 4% seen once. General study findings and limits: The study phylogenetically grouped the repertoires of 18 of 34 multiple sclerosis patients into one related-CDR3 cluster, a possible signature.

Input material: PBMCs. This chain joins TRBV28 and TRBJ1-3; D gene uncertain. This clonotype was obtained from a man aged 60 to 75 with multiple sclerosis. The DNA of the CDR3 is TGTGCCAGCCTAACCCGGGGTCTACTCTCTGGAAACACCATATATTTT. It translates to CASLTRGLLSGNTIYF.